This TCR beta chain was recorded in a study of neurological immune-mediated disorders (dated by TCRdb to the late 2010s). For the wider study: The study compared peripheral blood TCR-beta repertoires of HTLV-I-associated myelopathy (HAM/TSP) patients, multiple sclerosis patients and healthy controls using UMI-based sequencing. Alongside PBMC samples, the set of approximately 100 TCR-beta libraries contained longitudinal samples, technical triplicates, and paired CD4+ and CD8+ T-cell subsets that had been sorted. Longitudinal HAM/TSP and healthy donors were sampled at 3 time-points each (3-40 month intervals). The cohort comprised 68 subjects: about 15 HAM/TSP patients, approximately 34 multiple sclerosis patients and 20 healthy controls.

The time point label here, explained by the study, means: longitudinal time-point 3. Healthy controls were blood bank volunteers in Maryland, USA. For unsorted PBMC libraries, 2 million PBMCs were used after storage in RNAlater at -80 degrees C until RNA extraction. Peripheral blood underwent Ficoll-Hypaque density gradient centrifugation to isolate PBMCs, which were then cryopreserved in liquid nitrogen. Including cysteine and phenylalanine, the CDR3 has 13 amino acids. Of all the DNA, just the CDR3 is kept, 39 bases in frame from base 1. The germline V gene (reference sequence) yields DFQATT for CDR1 and SNEGSKA for CDR2. cDNA synthesis used template-switch 5'RACE with a primer carrying a 10-nucleotide random unique molecular identifier tagging each TCR transcript. Over 180 million TCR-beta sequences, covering 15-18 subjects, were produced in each sequencing run. Total RNA was extracted with the RNeasy kit. The KAPA Real-time Library Amplification kit was used to amplify TCR-beta VDJ regions with primers for the TCR constant region and the 5'RACE anchor. Sample indexes and Illumina adaptors were added in a first PCR, after which library yield was increased in a second PCR. The roughly 650 bp TCR product was size-selected on a 2% E-gel SizeSelection system after Ampure bead purification. Library quality was checked on a Bioanalyzer, concentration was measured with Qubit, and libraries were quantified with the Kapa Library Quantification kit before pooling. Libraries were sequenced paired-end 2 x 150 bp on an Illumina HiSeq 2500. To increase sequence diversity, roughly 24-32% phiX was spiked into each library pool. As for how the authors treated the data: The quality-filtered reads were processed with the UMI-based MiGEC pipeline, whose error correction step removed more than 80% of the raw TCR sequences. IMGT germline references were used for alignment of VDJ genes, and clonotypes were defined by a unique CDR3 amino acid sequence together with V-J genes. Clonal expansion, Shannon diversity, and CDR3 relatedness (CalcPairwiseDistances, ClusterSamples) were evaluated with VDJtools, and phylogenetic trees were built with CLCbio workbench. Using coefficient-of-variation modelling across technical triplicates, the study counted a clone as expanded if it had at least 8 unique UMIs. TCRdb reworked the public reads: Q25 trimming with fastp, MiXCR clone assembly, productive beta chains retained. Each entry merges the rows of one CDR3 protein and shows their most common DNA and genes. The V and J calls, along with clone size, are taken from TCRdb and not from the paper's own processing. The sample records about 49,000 distinct CDR3 sequences, approximately 9.2% of which are singletons. The top ten hold under 2.5% of the sample.

Study-wide conclusions, independent of this receptor: Expanded clones from different subjects shared no identical CDR3 amino acid sequences, which suggests that TCR-beta repertoires were private in all groups. TCR clonal expansion was highest in HAM/TSP patients and lowest in MS patients, with MS patients falling below even healthy controls.

This clonotype was seen many times. Its binding antigen is unknown. No much larger clonotype is one base removed from it; base qualities were not supplied. This chain is built from TRBV20-1 and TRBJ1-6; no D gene call is confident. The TCR sequence derives from a woman aged 40-49 years in good health. The sequencing sample was made of PBMCs. The CDR3 protein is CRSAGSRNSPLHF. The sequenced DNA is TGCAGATCTGCAGGATCAAGGAATTCACCCCTCCACTTT.